Shown below are 19 T cell receptor beta chains from a single sample sequenced in a study of T-cell memory formation after mild COVID-19. TCRdb fed the 5' RACE reads into MiXCR, producing one record per CDR3 protein. The sample contains over 350,000 distinct CDR3 sequences, approximately 15% of which appear only once. The sample was PBMCs or a T cell subset sorted from them (not recorded which). These receptors were obtained from a man aged 18-30 years who had mild COVID-19 (a few samples of this study predate the infection). Cell type and time point are not known.

This clonotype has more than one count but fewer than ten. V is TRBV29-1 and J is TRBJ1-3, with a possible D match to TRBD1 (5 bases). This CDR3 spans 12 amino acids. Trimming took 5 bases from V and 5 from J, leaving 10 bases between them. Germline assignment: CDR1 SQVTM and CDR2 ANQGSEA. CDR3 region: CSVRTFRNTIYF. The CDR3 nucleotides are TGCAGCGTTCGGACATTCAGAAACACCATATATTTT.

The chain couples TRBV9 to TRBJ2-3; D gene uncertain. Between the trimmed V and J ends, which lost 2 bases and 2 bases, there was a span of 6 bases. Germline CDR1 and CDR2: SGDLS and YYNGEE. CDR3 length equals 13 residues. The DNA of the CDR3 is TGTGCCAGCAGCGTCGGGCCCACAGATACGCAGTATTTT. The encoded protein is CASSVGPTDTQYF.

This clonotype was counted only a few times. This chain joins TRBV30 and TRBJ1-5, with TRBD1 as a possible D gene (6 bases). The germline gives CDR1 GTSNPN, CDR2 SVGIG (reference sequence). The V end lost 4 bases, the J end lost 4 bases, and 11 bases lay between the germline ends. This CDR3 contains 13 residues. In DNA, the CDR3 is TGTGCCTGGACCCTAGGGGGGAATCAGCCCCAGCATTTT. It yields the protein CAWTLGGNQPQHF.

This clonotype was seen more than once but under ten times. The J gene is TRBJ2-2, the V gene TRBV11-3, with 7 bases matching TRBD1. The CDR3 runs 15 residues. V lost 5 bases and J lost 0; bases outside the gene matches: 3. The germline gives CDR1 SGHNT, CDR2 YENEEA. The CDR3 DNA reads TGTGCCAGCAGCCTCGACAGGGCGAACACCGGGGAGCTGTTTTTT. Protein: CASSLDRANTGELFF. Variable domain in full (rest from reference TRBV11-3 and TRBJ2-2): EAGVVQSPRYKIIEKKQPVAFWCNPISGHNTLYWYLQNLGQGPELLIRYENEEAVDDSQLPKDRFSAERLKGVDSTLKIQPAELGDSAVYLCASSLDRANTGELFFGEGSRLTVL.

V usage is TRBV4-3 and J usage is TRBJ2-7, with TRBD2 as a possible D gene (5 bases). Germline CDR1 reads LGHNA; CDR2 reads YSLEER. The CDR3 extends over 13 amino acids. Trimming stripped 3 bases from V and 6 bases from J, with 12 bases between. The DNA for the CDR3 is TGCGCCAGCAGCCAGGATACTAGGAGCGAGCAGTACTTC. It is translated as CASSQDTRSEQYF.

This clonotype was seen only a few times. This chain links TRBV10-3 with TRBJ2-3; 12 nucleotides match TRBD2. Germline-derived CDR1 and CDR2 are ENHRY and SYGVKD. This CDR3 region has 20 residues. J was trimmed by 0 bases and V by 4 bases; bases with no gene match: 14. CDR3 protein: CAISALTSLAGGRSTDTQYF. CDR3 sequence (DNA): TGTGCCATCAGTGCCCTCACGTCACTAGCGGGGGGCAGAAGCACAGATACGCAGTATTTT.

The genes are TRBV6-5 and TRBJ1-1; no definite D call. From germline, CDR1 is MNHEY and CDR2 SVGAGI. This CDR3 spans 13 amino acids. The V gene lost 0 bases and the J gene lost 3 bases, with 5 bases spanning the gap. Here the CDR3 DNA reads TGTGCCAGCAGTTACTCAGGGTACACTGAAGCTTTCTTT. As protein: CASSYSGYTEAFF.

The rearrangement links TRBV6-5 to TRBJ1-2; a possible D gene is TRBD1 (6 bases). Between the trimmed V and J ends, which lost 0 bases and 4 bases, there was a span of 18 bases. The CDR3 sequence is 17 residues long. Germline V gene lookup returns CDR1 MNHEY and CDR2 SVGAGI. This chain's CDR3 is CASSYSWTDLVLYGYTF. Written as DNA, the CDR3 is TGTGCCAGCAGTTACTCGTGGACAGATCTCGTTCTCTATGGCTACACCTTC.

This sequence joins TRBV7-9 and TRBJ2-1; D may be TRBD2 (5 bases). The V end was cut by 5 bases, the J end by 7 bases, with 18 bases between. Germline V CDR1 and CDR2: SEHNR, FQNEAQ (reference sequence). The CDR3 runs 15 residues. In nucleotides, the CDR3 is TGTGCCAGCAGCCTACTAGGAGGTTCGGGTAATGAGCAGTTCTTC. Translating gives CASSLLGGSGNEQFF.

This clonotype appeared a few times. The chain links TRBV12-3 or TRBV12-4 to TRBJ2-3; the D gene is possibly TRBD1 (6 bases). Between the trimmed V and J ends, which lost 7 bases and 1 base, there was a span of 12 bases. CDR3 length: 14 residues. CDR3 sequence: CASTPRQGTDTQYF. In DNA, the CDR3 is TGTGCCAGCACTCCCCGACAGGGCACAGATACGCAGTATTTT.

This clonotype was detected many times. A read error may account for a junction end that differs from germline. The V gene is TRBV7-9, the J gene TRBJ2-1, with D possibly matching TRBD1 (5 bases). The germline CDR1 and CDR2 sequences are SEHNR and FQNEAQ (reference sequence). The CDR3 is 13 residues long. In DNA form, the CDR3 reads TGTGCCAGCAGATTAGACAGCTACAATGAGCAGTTCTTC. Its protein product is CASRLDSYNEQFF.

This chain's CDR3 is CAIQDRRLASTDTQYF. As DNA, the CDR3 is TGTGCCATCCAAGACAGGCGGCTCGCTAGCACAGATACGCAGTATTTT. V gene TRBV5-4 combines with J gene TRBJ2-3, with D perhaps TRBD1 (6 bases). This CDR3 comprises 16 residues. Germline assignment: CDR1 SGHNT and CDR2 YYREEE (reference sequence). V was clipped by 9 bases and J by 0 bases, with 20 bases between them.

The chain uses TRBV7-9 and TRBJ2-7; no reliable D call. The V end lost 5 bases, the J end lost 4 bases, and 9 bases lay between the germline ends. CDR1 SEHNR and CDR2 FQNEAQ come from the germline V gene (reference sequence). This CDR3 is built from 12 residues. CDR3 region: CASSPLGYEQYV. CDR3 nucleotides: TGTGCCAGCAGCCCCCTAGGTTACGAGCAGTACGTC.

The chain couples TRBV2 to TRBJ2-7; 12 bases match TRBD1. The germline V gene has CDR1 SNHLY and CDR2 FYNNEI. The J segment lost 2 bases and the V segment lost 6 bases, leaving 5 bases of the junction unmatched. The CDR3 runs to 15 residues. CDR3 sequence (DNA): TGTGCCAGCAGGTCCGGGACAGGGGGCGCCTACGAGCAGTACTTC. Its protein is CASRSGTGGAYEQYF.

The chain couples TRBV7-9 to TRBJ2-1; D might be TRBD1 or TRBD2, each matching 6 bases. Trimming removed 0 bases at V and 2 bases at J, with 14 bases between. Germline V gives CDR1 SEHNR, CDR2 FQNEAQ (reference sequence). The CDR3 sequence is 17 residues long. CDR3 nucleotide sequence: TGTGCCAGCAGCTTAGCGGGCCTGGGGGGCGCCTACAATGAGCAGTTCTTC. The encoded protein is CASSLAGLGGAYNEQFF.

This clonotype was detected only a few times. V gene TRBV6-2 or TRBV6-3 combines with J gene TRBJ2-3; no clear D gene. CDR3 length: 15 amino acids. Germline V lookup: CDR1 MNHEY, CDR2 SVGEGT. Trimming removed 4 bases at V and 3 bases at J, with 14 bases between. Here the CDR3 DNA reads TGTGCCAGCAGTTGGGATCAGATTAGTACAGATACGCAGTATTTT. The encoded protein is CASSWDQISTDTQYF.

For the CDR3, the DNA is TGTGCCACCAGCGGGGACAACTATGGCTACACCTTC. Residues: CATSGDNYGYTF. The chain carries TRBV24-1 and TRBJ1-2; tentatively, D is TRBD1 (5 bases). The V end lost 7 bases, the J end lost 2 bases, and 7 bases lay between the germline ends. Per the germline V gene, CDR1 is KGHDR and CDR2 is SFDVKD. CDR3 length: 12 amino acids.

The chain links TRBV7-9 to TRBJ2-7; D possibly matches TRBD1 or TRBD2 (5 bases each). Between the trimmed V and J ends, which lost 11 bases and 4 bases, there was a span of 12 bases. Germline V CDR1 and CDR2: SEHNR, FQNEAQ (reference sequence). The CDR3 loop spans 11 amino acids. CDR3 DNA sequence: TGTGCCTCCGGGACGGTTTACGAGCAGTACTTC. This gives the protein CASGTVYEQYF.

The genes are TRBV4-1 and TRBJ2-1; 8 bases map to TRBD2. Looked up from germline, CDR1 is MGHRA and CDR2 is YSYEKL. Losses at the gene ends were 4 bases for V and 1 base for J; bases not matched to a gene: 6. The CDR3 is made up of 16 amino acids. The CDR3 sequence is CASSRPGRGSYNEQFF. In DNA, the CDR3 is TGCGCCAGCAGCCGGCCCGGGAGGGGGTCCTACAATGAGCAGTTCTTC.